The 3 T cell receptor beta chains below were found in one sample sequenced in a study of T cells after posttransplantation cyclophosphamide (dated by TCRdb to about 2016). Library preparation employed the immunoSEQ multiplex PCR assay. Here the immuneACCESS table is served through TCRdb, limited to in-frame sequences with V and J called. Missing clones are a known gap in these copies; in checked studies unresolved V genes cover under half, and the rest lacks a known reason. The sample contains approximately 18,000 clones, around 78% of them found a single time. The ten biggest clones cover approximately 9% of the sample. Sequenced material: memory CD4+ T cells sorted from blood. These receptor sequences come from a man in his thirties or forties in good health and a related stem cell transplant donor.

This clone has more than one count but fewer than ten. The chain joins TRBV14 to TRBJ2-6; TRBD1 agrees at 7 bases. The CDR3 is 21 residues long. Looked up from germline, CDR1 is SGHDN and CDR2 is FVKESK. The junction had 18 bases not matched to a gene; V was cut back by 4 bases and J by 0 bases. In nucleotides, the CDR3 is TGTGCCAGCAGCCCCCTTGGAAGGGGGCCCTCGACTTCCTCTGGGGCCAACGTCCTGACTTTC. Translated, it gives CASSPLGRGPSTSSGANVLTF.

The V call is TRBV5-1, the J call TRBJ1-4; D may be TRBD1 (6 bases). The CDR3 is 14 residues long. Germline CDR1 is SGHRS and CDR2 is YFSETQ. The V end was cut by 2 bases, the J end by 8 bases, with 13 bases between. In nucleotides, the CDR3 is TGCGCCAGCAGCTTCAGACAGGTCAGGGAAAAACTGTTTTTT. Encoded protein: CASSFRQVREKLFF. Based on the CDR3 plus reference TRBV5-1 and TRBJ1-4, the full variable domain is KAGVTQTPRYLIKTRGQQVTLSCSPISGHRSVSWYQQTPGQGLQFLFEYFSETQRNKGNFPGRFSGRQFSNSRSEMNVSTLELGDSALYLCASSFRQVREKLFFGSGTQLSVL.

The chain uses TRBV5-1 and TRBJ1-2; D might be TRBD1 (6 bases). The V gene lost 2 bases and the J gene lost 6 bases, with 14 bases spanning the gap. Germline V gene sequence: CDR1 SGHRS, CDR2 YFSETQ. The CDR3 runs 14 residues. This CDR3 reads CASSFQGKGDGYTF. Written as DNA, the CDR3 is TGCGCCAGCAGCTTTCAGGGGAAGGGCGATGGCTACACCTTC.